This paragraph reports one T cell receptor (beta chain). This clone's antigen is unknown. This entry is derived from a study of T cells expressing NK-cell markers (dated by TCRdb to 2020 to 2021). Describing the broader study: Seven to nine donors provided sorted CD3+CD56+NKG2C+, CD3+CD56+NKG2C- and CD3+CD56-NKG2C+ T-cell subsets, whose TCR beta-chain repertoires were profiled. The study sequenced eight donors, all healthy volunteers chosen at random: three men and five women. Sequencing of the libraries produced 2 x 150 bp reads on Illumina HiSeq 2000/2500, MiSeq or NextSeq. Seven of the eight sequenced donors were HCMV-seropositive and one was HCMV-seronegative.

HCMV serostatus was determined by detecting HCMV-specific IgG in serum with a commercial ELISA kit. Peripheral blood mononuclear cells were isolated from blood by Ficoll density gradient centrifugation. Study-level results and caveats: In over 5 donors, the dominant CD3+CD56+NKG2C+ clonotypes were among the top 10 CD8+ clonotypes and accounted for about 1.0-7.0% of CD8+ T cells. Whether the expanded NKG2C-expressing T cell clones were specific for HCMV antigens was left unclear. Those dominant clonotypes were again the most abundant among CD3+CD56-NKG2C+ cells in four donors, at about 28.3-65%.

Per the germline V gene, ENHRY is the CDR1 and SYGVKD is the CDR2. Taken from cysteine to phenylalanine, the CDR3 has 16 residues. The nucleotide record is missing. Instrument on record: Illumina HiSeq 2000. TCR beta cDNA libraries were prepared using 5'RACE template switching, which introduced a universal primer site and unique molecular identifiers. cDNA synthesis was primed from the TCR beta constant segment and was followed by two successive PCR amplification steps. The source study handled its data this way. MIGEC was used to demultiplex reads and group the reads by UMI, and MiTCR was used to assemble and quantify clonotypes. To exclude erroneous sequences, any TCR cDNA sequence not supported by at least two reads was discarded. The tcR package was used for downstream repertoire analysis, and clonotypes were matched across fractions by CDR3 nucleotide sequence plus V segment. VDJmatch was used to annotate antigen specificity against VDJdb, with one amino acid substitution in CDR3 allowed. After TCRdb reprocessed the reads, each CDR3 protein sequence was kept as one row, without DNA. The V and J calls and clone size come from TCRdb's table, not from the authors' own analysis. The sample table gives about 150,000 distinct CDR3 sequences. The ten largest clones capture 20% of the sample.

The source material was blood T cells: a sorted CD56 or NKG2C T cell subset, CD4+ or CD8+ T cells, or bulk PBMC T cells (not recorded which). The chain is assembled from TRBV10-3 and TRBJ2-1; TCRdb lists TRBD2, though no DNA is available to test this call. The receptor comes from a man aged 18-70 years in good health. The CDR3 amino acid sequence is: CAISEALAGGPNEQFF.